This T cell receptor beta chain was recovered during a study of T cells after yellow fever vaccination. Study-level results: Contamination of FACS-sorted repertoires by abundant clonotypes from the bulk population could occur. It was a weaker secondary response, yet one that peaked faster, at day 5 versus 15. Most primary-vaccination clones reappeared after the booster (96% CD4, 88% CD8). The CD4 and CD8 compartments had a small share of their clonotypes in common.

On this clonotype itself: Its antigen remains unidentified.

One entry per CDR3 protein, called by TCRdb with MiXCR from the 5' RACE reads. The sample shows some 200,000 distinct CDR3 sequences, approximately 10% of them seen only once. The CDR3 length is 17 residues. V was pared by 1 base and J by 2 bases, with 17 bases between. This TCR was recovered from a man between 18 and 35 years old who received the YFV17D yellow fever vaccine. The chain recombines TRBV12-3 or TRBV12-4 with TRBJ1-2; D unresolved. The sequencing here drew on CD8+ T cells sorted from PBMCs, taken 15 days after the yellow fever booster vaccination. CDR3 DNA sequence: TGTGCCAGCAGTTTAGGCTCCCACAGTGGATCGAACTATGGCTACACCTTC. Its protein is CASSLGSHSGSNYGYTF.